These 27 T cell receptor beta chains were sequenced from one sample in a study of blood T cell repertoires in COVID-19. The method was immunoSEQ multiplex PCR; TCRdb's version includes in-frame clones alone and lacks a portion of them. The table records roughly 150,000 clones, 60% to 80% of them present only once. The sample comprised peripheral blood. Receptors originate from a man aged 55 to 70 who had recovered from COVID-19.

The CDR3 nucleotides read TGTGCCAGCAGCCAGGCAACTAATGAAAAACTGTTTTTT. It is translated as CASSQATNEKLFF. The chain has TRBV12-3 or TRBV12-4 and TRBJ1-4; D unresolved. V shed 6 bases and J shed 0 bases, with 5 bases lying between them. The CDR3 consists of 13 residues.

The V gene is TRBV30, the J gene TRBJ2-7; 13 positions agree with TRBD2. V shed 4 bases, J shed 4 bases, and the junction held 4 bases outside the gene matches. From germline, CDR1 is GTSNPN and CDR2 SVGIG (reference sequence). There are 14 residues in the CDR3. CDR3 sequence: CAWIRTSGSYEQYF. The CDR3 region has the DNA TGTGCCTGGATTCGGACTAGCGGGAGTTACGAGCAGTACTTC.

This chain uses TRBV3-1 (or the pseudogene TRBV3-2) with TRBJ2-5; TRBD2 matches 10 bases. V shed 3 bases, J shed 5 bases, and the junction held 9 bases outside the gene matches. CDR1 and CDR2 (germline): LGHDT, YNNKEL (reference sequence). The CDR3 has 16 residues. CDR3 in DNA: TGTGCCAGCAGCCACCCCGGACTAGCGGTTAGGGAGACCCAGTACTTC. Residues: CASSHPGLAVRETQYF.

There are a few counts of this clone. The chain uses TRBV7-2 and TRBJ1-4; 9 positions match TRBD1. V lost 0 bases to trimming and J lost 7 bases; unmatched junction nucleotides: 9. The CDR3 extends over 17 amino acids. CDR1 is SGHTA and CDR2 is FQGNSA in the germline V gene. The CDR3 region has the DNA TGTGCCAGCAGCTTAGCCACCTACAGGGGGCGCGGTGAAAAACTGTTTTTT. Encoded protein: CASSLATYRGRGEKLFF.

The rearrangement uses TRBV5-1 and TRBJ2-6; unclear D gene. Trimming stripped 3 bases from V and 4 bases from J, with 17 bases between. Germline V CDR1 and CDR2: SGHRS, YFSETQ. The CDR3 is 17 residues long. The CDR3 DNA reads TGCGCCAGCAGCTCCTTTGCCGGGTTACAAGGGGCCAACGTCCTGACTTTC. Translated, it gives CASSSFAGLQGANVLTF. Using reference TRBV5-1 and TRBJ2-6 for the parts outside the CDR3, the full variable domain is KAGVTQTPRYLIKTRGQQVTLSCSPISGHRSVSWYQQTPGQGLQFLFEYFSETQRNKGNFPGRFSGRQFSNSRSEMNVSTLELGDSALYLCASSSFAGLQGANVLTFGAGSRLTVL.

There are a few counts of this clone. The rearrangement uses TRBV28 and TRBJ1-5; 10 nucleotides agree with TRBD1. The CDR3 has 12 amino acids. Germline-derived CDR1 and CDR2 are MDHEN and SYDVKM. DNA for the CDR3: TGTGGGGGTGGACAGGGGGATCAGCCCCAGCATTTT. This encodes CGGGQGDQPQHF.

V gene TRBV5-6 combines with J gene TRBJ1-2, with D unclear. Germline lookup yields CDR1 SGHDT and CDR2 YYEEEE. V lost 0 bases, J lost 6 bases, and 9 bases lay in between. The CDR3 consists of 13 residues. In nucleotides, the CDR3 is TGTGCCAGCAGCTTGGCCAACTCCCATGGCTACACCTTC. Amino acid sequence: CASSLANSHGYTF.

This clone was observed a handful of times. The V and J genes are TRBV11-2 and TRBJ2-1; weak D call: TRBD1 (6 bases). Germline V lookup: CDR1 SGHAT, CDR2 FQNNGV. V was pared by 0 bases and J by 4 bases, with 7 bases between. There are 14 residues in the CDR3. The CDR3 spells CASSLEGAYNEQFF. CDR3 coding DNA: TGTGCCAGCAGCTTAGAGGGGGCTTACAATGAGCAGTTCTTC.

This CDR3 is CASSLVRLNSPLHF. CDR3 DNA sequence: TGTGCCAGCAGCTTGGTCAGGCTGAATTCACCCCTCCACTTT. This chain joins TRBV5-6 and TRBJ1-6; D gene ambiguous. V was cut by 0 bases and J by 7 bases, with 8 bases left in between. This CDR3 is 14 amino acids long. Germline V gene data show CDR1 as SGHDT and CDR2 as YYEEEE. Combining the CDR3 with reference TRBV5-6 and TRBJ1-6 gives the whole variable domain DAGVTQSPTHLIKTRGQQVTLRCSPKSGHDTVSWYQQALGQGPQFIFQYYEEEERQRGNFPDRFSGHQFPNYSSELNVNALLLGDSALYLCASSLVRLNSPLHFGNGTRLTVT.

This chain joins TRBV9 and TRBJ2-1; D is ambiguous. The length of the CDR3 is 14 residues. V shed 0 bases and J shed 6 bases, with 10 bases lying between them. Germline V lookup: CDR1 SGDLS, CDR2 YYNGEE. CDR3 in amino acids: CASSVDSYLNEQFF. CDR3 nucleotide sequence: TGTGCCAGCAGCGTAGACTCCTACCTCAATGAGCAGTTCTTC.

The chain employs TRBV28 and TRBJ1-4; 8 positions match TRBD1. The V and J ends lost 5 bases and 4 bases, in that order; junction bases with no gene match: 12. CDR1 and CDR2 (germline): MDHEN, SYDVKM. The CDR3 sequence is 17 residues long. CDR3 nucleotides: TGTGCCAGCAGTCCCAGTCTCGGACAGGGCATTAATGAAAAACTGTTTTTT. Translation gives CASSPSLGQGINEKLFF. The variable domain in full, completed from reference TRBV28 and TRBJ1-4, reads DVKVTQSSRYLVKRTGEKVFLECVQDMDHENMFWYRQDPGLGLRLIYFSYDVKMKEKGDIPEGYSVSREKKERFSLILESASTNQTSMYLCASSPSLGQGINEKLFFGSGTQLSVL.

The chain recombines TRBV5-4 with TRBJ2-2; the D is unclear. The CDR3 is 14 amino acids. Germline V gives CDR1 SGHNT, CDR2 YYREEE (reference sequence). Deletions cut 1 base from V and 1 base from J, with 5 bases between. The CDR3 spells CASSLYRNTGELFF. The CDR3 DNA follows: TGTGCCAGCAGCTTGTATCGGAACACCGGGGAGCTGTTTTTT.

The chain is built from TRBV7-9 and TRBJ2-3; perhaps TRBD2 as D (7 bases). The V gene's germline CDR1 is SEHNR and CDR2 FQNEAQ (reference sequence). V lost 7 bases and J 1 base, leaving 15 bases between the germline ends. The CDR3 extends over 15 amino acids. The CDR3, as DNA: TGTGCCAGCACCCTAGGGGGGGGCGGCACAGATACGCAGTATTTT. Translated, it gives CASTLGGGGTDTQYF.

V gene TRBV14 combines with J gene TRBJ2-2, with D perhaps TRBD2 (6 bases). Germline V CDR1 and CDR2: SGHDN, FVKESK. This CDR3 is 15 amino acids long. V lost 4 bases to trimming and J lost 6 bases, with 15 bases between them. The CDR3, as DNA: TGTGCCAGCAGCCTGTGGGCCCGCGGGGCCGGGGAGCTGTTTTTT. Its translation is CASSLWARGAGELFF. Full variable domain (remainder filled in from reference TRBV14 and TRBJ2-2): EAGVTQFPSHSVIEKGQTVTLRCDPISGHDNLYWYRRVMGKEIKFLLHFVKESKQDESGMPNNRFLAERTGGTYSTLKVQPAELEDSGVYFCASSLWARGAGELFFGEGSRLTVL.

The V call is TRBV4-3, the J call TRBJ2-1, with 11 bases that match TRBD2. With V trimmed by 1 base and J by 7 bases, 3 bases remained unmatched. CDR3 length: 15 residues. Germline CDR1 is LGHNA and CDR2 is YSLEER. CDR3 in amino acids: CASSQGWTSGNEQFF. CDR3 DNA sequence: TGCGCCAGCAGCCAAGGGTGGACTAGCGGGAATGAGCAGTTCTTC.

There are a few counts of this clone. This sequence joins TRBV7-3 and TRBJ1-1, with D possibly TRBD1 on 5 matching bases. The CDR3 is made up of 15 amino acids. The germline V and J ends were trimmed by 0 bases and 6 bases, with 14 bases remaining between them. Germline V gene data show CDR1 as SGHTA and CDR2 as FQGTGA. CDR3 sequence: CASSLTQQGGSEAFF. In DNA, the CDR3 is TGTGCCAGCAGCTTAACCCAGCAGGGAGGGTCTGAAGCTTTCTTT.

This clone appeared once. The V gene is TRBV7-2, the J gene TRBJ1-4; 7 bases match TRBD1. Germline CDR1 is SGHTA and CDR2 is FQGNSA. Germline trimming cut 3 bases from V and 2 bases from J; bases unmatched to any gene: 3. The CDR3 loop spans 15 amino acids. In DNA form, the CDR3 reads TGTGCCAGCAGCTTCGACAGGGCCACTAATGAAAAACTGTTTTTT. It translates to CASSFDRATNEKLFF.

This clone occurred a few times. The chain recombines TRBV7-9 with TRBJ2-1; TRBD2 aligns across 9 bases. Losses at the gene ends were 5 bases for V and 7 bases for J; bases not matched to a gene: 18. CDR1 and CDR2 (germline): SEHNR, FQNEAQ (reference sequence). The length of the CDR3 is 18 residues. DNA of the CDR3: TGTGCCAGCAGCGCCGGGCGTCTAGCGGGATCAGGACAGAATGAGCAGTTCTTC. Translation gives CASSAGRLAGSGQNEQFF.

The chain combines TRBV4-3 with TRBJ1-4; D not resolved. This CDR3 has 16 residues. From germline, CDR1 is LGHNA and CDR2 YSLEER. Between the trimmed V and J ends, which lost 1 base and 4 bases, there was a span of 13 bases. CDR3 in DNA: TGCGCCAGCAGCCAAGCCCCGAGTCCGAATAATGAAAAACTGTTTTTT. Amino acids: CASSQAPSPNNEKLFF.

The chain has TRBV30 and TRBJ1-5, with D possibly being TRBD1 (5 bases). The V end lost 7 bases, the J end lost 5 bases, and 15 bases lay between the germline ends. Germline V CDR1 and CDR2: GTSNPN, SVGIG (reference sequence). The CDR3 extends over 13 amino acids. Here the CDR3 DNA reads TGTGCCTTCGCGCAGGGTCGGTATCAGCCCCAGCATTTT. Its translation: CAFAQGRYQPQHF.

This clone has only one observation. The chain links TRBV18 to TRBJ2-7; D may be TRBD2 (5 bases). V lost 6 bases and J lost 0, with 18 bases in between. The CDR3 spans 16 residues. Germline loops: CDR1 KGHSH, CDR2 LQKENI. This chain's CDR3 is CASSQGSAESSYEQYF. As DNA, the CDR3 is TGTGCCAGCTCCCAAGGGTCAGCGGAGAGCTCCTACGAGCAGTACTTC.

The chain recombines TRBV27 with TRBJ2-6; 7 bases align to TRBD1. The CDR3 totals 19 residues. Germline V gene sequence: CDR1 MNHEY, CDR2 SMNVEV (reference sequence). The ends lost 6 bases at V and 0 bases at J; junction bases unmatched: 14. The CDR3 here is CASRRNRGHLNSGANVLTF. CDR3 nucleotides: TGTGCCAGCAGGCGCAACAGGGGACATTTAAACTCTGGGGCCAACGTCCTGACTTTC. The variable domain in full, with the rest retrieved from reference TRBV27 and TRBJ2-6, is EAQVTQNPRYLITVTGKKLTVTCSQNMNHEYMSWYRQDPGLGLRQIYYSMNVEVTDKGDVPEGYKVSRKEKRNFPLILESPSPNQTSLYFCASRRNRGHLNSGANVLTFGAGSRLTVL.

The chain carries TRBV28 and TRBJ1-5; D not certain. The germline CDR1 and CDR2 sequences are MDHEN and SYDVKM. V was shortened by 3 bases and J by 6 bases, with 6 bases between the two germline ends. The CDR3 is 12 residues long. As DNA, the CDR3 is TGTGCCAGCAGTTTCGGTGCTCAGCCCCAGCATTTT. Translated, it gives CASSFGAQPQHF.

Ten or more counts support this clone. This chain uses TRBV7-9 with TRBJ1-1, with a weak D call TRBD1 (5 bases). V lost 5 bases and J 8 bases, leaving 12 bases between the germline ends. The germline V gene has CDR1 SEHNR and CDR2 FQNEAQ (reference sequence). The CDR3 length is 12 residues. The CDR3 nucleotides read TGTGCCAGCAGCCTTACGACAGCGGAAGCTTTCTTT. Its protein product is CASSLTTAEAFF.

The table lists this clone with a count of one. The chain recombines TRBV2 with TRBJ2-5; 10 bases map to TRBD2. Per the germline V gene, CDR1 is SNHLY and CDR2 is FYNNEI. V lost 8 bases and J lost 5; bases outside the gene matches: 8. CDR3 length: 14 amino acids. The CDR3 coding sequence is TGTGCCAGCTGCACACTAGCGGGAATTGAGACCCAGTACTTC. Translating it yields CASCTLAGIETQYF.

V and J are TRBV4-3 and TRBJ1-6, with 7 bases that match TRBD1. The CDR3 length is 14 residues. Germline trimming cut 6 bases from V and 6 bases from J; bases unmatched to any gene: 5. The germline V gene encodes CDR1 LGHNA and CDR2 YSLEER. This chain's CDR3 is CASSAGQTNSPLHF. Written as DNA, the CDR3 is TGCGCCAGCAGTGCGGGACAGACTAATTCACCCCTCCACTTT.

Comments on this clone: Other nucleotide sequences from this sample produce the same CDR3. The J gene is TRBJ2-3, the V gene TRBV5-1; TRBD1 is a possible D gene (5 bases). Deletions cut 0 bases from V and 8 bases from J, with 10 bases between. The CDR3 totals 13 residues. Per germline, CDR1 SGHRS and CDR2 YFSETQ. CDR3 DNA sequence: TGCGCCAGCAGCTTGGAGGGGTTGGGTACGCAGTATTTT. Translating gives CASSLEGLGTQYF. Using reference TRBV5-1 and TRBJ2-3 for the parts outside the CDR3, the full variable domain is KAGVTQTPRYLIKTRGQQVTLSCSPISGHRSVSWYQQTPGQGLQFLFEYFSETQRNKGNFPGRFSGRQFSNSRSEMNVSTLELGDSALYLCASSLEGLGTQYFGPGTRLTVL.